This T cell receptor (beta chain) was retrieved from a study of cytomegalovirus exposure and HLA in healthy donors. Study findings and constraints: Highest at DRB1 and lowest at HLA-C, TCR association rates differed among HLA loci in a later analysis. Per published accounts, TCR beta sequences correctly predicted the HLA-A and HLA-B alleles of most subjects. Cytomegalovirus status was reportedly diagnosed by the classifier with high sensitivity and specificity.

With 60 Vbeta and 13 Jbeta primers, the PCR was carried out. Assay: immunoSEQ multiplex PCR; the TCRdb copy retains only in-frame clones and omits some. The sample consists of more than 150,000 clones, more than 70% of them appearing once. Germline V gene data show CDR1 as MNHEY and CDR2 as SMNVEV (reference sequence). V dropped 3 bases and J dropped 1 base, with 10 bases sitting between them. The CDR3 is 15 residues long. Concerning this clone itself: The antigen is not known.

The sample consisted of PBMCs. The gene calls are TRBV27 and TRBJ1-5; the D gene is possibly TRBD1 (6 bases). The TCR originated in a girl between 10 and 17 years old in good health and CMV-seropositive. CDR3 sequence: CASSFGRGSNQPQHF. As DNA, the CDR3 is TGTGCCAGCAGTTTCGGCAGGGGAAGCAATCAGCCCCAGCATTTT.